These 5 T cell receptor beta chains share one sample of origin, sequenced in a study of response to subunit inactivated influenza vaccine. Each CDR3 protein gets one entry after TCRdb re-called the RT-PCR reads with MiXCR. The sample yields approximately 490,000 distinct CDR3 sequences, less than 7.5% seen once. Sequenced here: PBMCs from blood, sampled 23 to 25 months after vaccination. The receptors were sampled from a man aged 50-75 years who received an inactivated influenza vaccine.

The genes are TRBV6-1 and TRBJ2-1, with 12 positions matching TRBD2. This CDR3 has 15 amino acids. Germline V gene data show CDR1 as MNHNS and CDR2 as SASEGT. V trimming: 8 bases; J trimming: 4 bases; junction bases outside the gene matches: 6. Here the CDR3 DNA reads TGTGCCAGCGGGGAACTAGCGGGGGGATACAATGAGCAGTTCTTC. Its translation: CASGELAGGYNEQFF.

This clonotype was observed a handful of times. V gene TRBV3-1 combines with J gene TRBJ1-1, with TRBD1 matching 7 bases. V gave up 4 bases and J gave up 8 bases; unmatched junction bases: 16. The CDR3 totals 16 residues. The germline V gene has CDR1 LGHDT and CDR2 YNNKEL (reference sequence). CDR3 in amino acids: CASSPGGGRGWAEAFF. Here the CDR3 DNA reads TGTGCCAGCAGCCCTGGAGGTGGCAGGGGGTGGGCGGAAGCTTTCTTT.

This clonotype appeared a few times. The chain is built from TRBV2 and TRBJ2-6, with unresolved D. V lost 8 bases and J lost 0, with 14 bases in between. The germline V gene has CDR1 SNHLY and CDR2 FYNNEI. The CDR3 length is 16 residues. DNA of the CDR3: TGTGCCAGCTTAGGCTTCCTAAACTCTGGGGCCAACGTCCTGACTTTC. This sequence encodes CASLGFLNSGANVLTF. The full variable domain, its missing parts supplied by reference TRBV2 and TRBJ2-6, is EPEVTQTPSHQVTQMGQEVILRCVPISNHLYFYWYRQILGQKVEFLVSFYNNEISEKSEIFDDQFSVERPDGSNFTLKIRSTKLEDSAMYFCASLGFLNSGANVLTFGAGSRLTVL.

This clonotype was counted at least ten times. The chain has TRBV5-1 and TRBJ2-1; 7 bases line up with TRBD2. Trimming at V came to 5 bases and at J to 4 bases, leaving 9 bases not matched to a gene. Germline V lookup: CDR1 SGHRS, CDR2 YFSETQ. The CDR3 sequence is 15 residues long. CDR3 loop: CASSNREGGYNEQFF. In DNA, the CDR3 is TGCGCCAGCAGTAATAGGGAGGGTGGGTACAATGAGCAGTTCTTC. The full variable domain, rest sourced from reference TRBV5-1 and TRBJ2-1, is KAGVTQTPRYLIKTRGQQVTLSCSPISGHRSVSWYQQTPGQGLQFLFEYFSETQRNKGNFPGRFSGRQFSNSRSEMNVSTLELGDSALYLCASSNREGGYNEQFFGPGTRLTVL.

Only a few counts were recorded for this clonotype. Here the CDR3 reads CASRTPYPGELFF. The CDR3 nucleotides read TGTGCCAGCAGGACACCATACCCCGGGGAGCTGTTTTTT. This chain connects TRBV5-8 to TRBJ2-2; D gene ambiguous. Germline V lookup: CDR1 SGHTS, CDR2 YDEGEE. V was cut by 5 bases and J by 6 bases, with 11 bases left in between. CDR3 length equals 13 residues.